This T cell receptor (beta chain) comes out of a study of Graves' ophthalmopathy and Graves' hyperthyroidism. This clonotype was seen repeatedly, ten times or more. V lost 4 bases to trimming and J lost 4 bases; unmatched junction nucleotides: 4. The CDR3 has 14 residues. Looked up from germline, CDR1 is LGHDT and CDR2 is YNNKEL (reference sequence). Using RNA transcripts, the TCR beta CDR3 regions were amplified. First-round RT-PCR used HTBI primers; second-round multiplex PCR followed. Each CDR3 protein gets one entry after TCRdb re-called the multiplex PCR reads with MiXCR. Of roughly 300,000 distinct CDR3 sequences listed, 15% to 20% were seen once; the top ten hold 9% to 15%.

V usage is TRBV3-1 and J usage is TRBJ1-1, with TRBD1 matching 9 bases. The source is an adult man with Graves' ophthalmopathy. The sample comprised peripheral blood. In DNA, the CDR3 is TGTGCCAGCAGCCGGGGACAGGGAGGCACTGAAGCTTTCTTT. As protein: CASSRGQGGTEAFF.